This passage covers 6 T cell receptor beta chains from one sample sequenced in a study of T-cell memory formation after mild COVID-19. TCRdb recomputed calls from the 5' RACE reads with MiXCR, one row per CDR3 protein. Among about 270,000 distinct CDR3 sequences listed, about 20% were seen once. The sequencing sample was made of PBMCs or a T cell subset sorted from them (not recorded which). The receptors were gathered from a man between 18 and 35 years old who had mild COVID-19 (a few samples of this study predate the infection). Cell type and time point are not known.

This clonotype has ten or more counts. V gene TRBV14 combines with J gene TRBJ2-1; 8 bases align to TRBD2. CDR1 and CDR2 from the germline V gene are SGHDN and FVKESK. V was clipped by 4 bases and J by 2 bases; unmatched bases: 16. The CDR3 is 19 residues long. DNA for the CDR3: TGTGCCAGCAGCCGCCCGGAGGGTAGCGGGGTTTCGCCCTACAATGAGCAGTTCTTC. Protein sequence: CASSRPEGSGVSPYNEQFF.

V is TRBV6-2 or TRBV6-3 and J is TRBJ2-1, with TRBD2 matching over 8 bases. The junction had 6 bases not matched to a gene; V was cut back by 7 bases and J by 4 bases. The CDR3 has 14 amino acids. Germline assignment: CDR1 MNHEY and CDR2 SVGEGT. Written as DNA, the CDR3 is TGTGCCAGCACGGAGCGGGGGCCTTACAATGAGCAGTTCTTC. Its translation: CASTERGPYNEQFF.

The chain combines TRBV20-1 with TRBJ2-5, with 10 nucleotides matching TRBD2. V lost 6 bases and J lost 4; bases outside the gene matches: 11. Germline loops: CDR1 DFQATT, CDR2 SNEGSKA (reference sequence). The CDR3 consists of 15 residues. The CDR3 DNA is TGCAGTGCCCTATTAGCGGGGGGCCGTCCAGAGACCCAGTACTTC. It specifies CSALLAGGRPETQYF.

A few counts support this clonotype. The CDR3 bases are TGTGCCAGCTCACCACCCCTTGCTAACGGCGATACGCAGTATTTT. Translation gives CASSPPLANGDTQYF. The chain joins TRBV18 to TRBJ2-3, with D unresolved. The CDR3 runs to 15 residues. V was trimmed by 0 bases and J by 6 bases, leaving 13 bases between them. Germline CDR1 and CDR2: KGHSH and LQKENI.

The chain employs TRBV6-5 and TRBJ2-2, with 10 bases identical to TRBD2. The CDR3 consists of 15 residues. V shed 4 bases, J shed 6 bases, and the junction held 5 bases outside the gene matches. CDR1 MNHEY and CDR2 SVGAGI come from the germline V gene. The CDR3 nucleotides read TGTGCCAGCAGTTTAGCGGGGGGTTCTTCCGGGGAGCTGTTTTTT. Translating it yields CASSLAGGSSGELFF.

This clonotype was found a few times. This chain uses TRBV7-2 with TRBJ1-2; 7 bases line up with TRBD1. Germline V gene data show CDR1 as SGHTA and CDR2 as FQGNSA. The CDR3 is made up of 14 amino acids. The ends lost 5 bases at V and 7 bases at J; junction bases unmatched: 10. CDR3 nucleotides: TGTGCCAGCAGCATACTCGGAGGGGGCTCTGGCTACACCTTC. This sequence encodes CASSILGGGSGYTF.